Below, 30 T cell receptor beta chains from the same sample are listed, as sequenced in a study of blood T cells in healthy people across ages (dated by TCRdb to between 2014 and 2017). Library preparation employed 5' RACE. TCRdb names Illumina HiSeq 2500 as the instrument used. The second PCR ran for roughly 6 to 11 cycles and used a J-beta primer mix along with a sample-barcoded 5' primer. TCRdb applied fastp at Q25 and MiXCR to the public reads, then kept only in-frame beta chains. Merged by CDR3 protein, the rows form single entries marked with the most common genes and DNA. In all, the sample holds some 750,000 distinct CDR3 sequences, and about a fifth of those were seen once. Of the sample, 22% falls within the top ten clones. The sequenced material came from blood. The receptors were gathered from a man aged 70 or older in good health.

This clonotype has a handful of counts. This chain connects TRBV18 to TRBJ2-2; unclear D gene. V lost 2 bases and J lost 0, with 7 bases in between. This CDR3 comprises 15 residues. CDR1 is KGHSH, CDR2 LQKENI, per germline. CDR3 sequence reads: CASSPDTANTGELFF. The CDR3 nucleotides read TGTGCCAGCTCACCAGACACAGCGAACACCGGGGAGCTGTTTTTT.

This clonotype was detected only a few times. The chain couples TRBV3-1 to TRBJ2-5, with D unresolved. The CDR3 is 14 residues long. The V end was cut by 7 bases, the J end by 2 bases, with 14 bases between. Germline V CDR1 and CDR2: LGHDT, YNNKEL (reference sequence). The CDR3 sequence: CASTPSLGQETQYF. Written as DNA, the CDR3 is TGTGCCAGCACCCCCTCCCTCGGGCAAGAGACCCAGTACTTC.

This clonotype showed up just a few times. The J gene is TRBJ2-1, the V gene TRBV28, with TRBD1 matching over 7 bases. Trimming took 7 bases from V and 1 from J; bases not matched to a gene: 10. The CDR3 length is 16 residues. CDR1 is MDHEN and CDR2 is SYDVKM in the germline V gene. CDR3 sequence (DNA): TGTGCCAGCACCAAAACAGGGGTTAAATCCTACAATGAGCAGTTCTTC. The encoded protein is CASTKTGVKSYNEQFF.

This clonotype was recorded many times. The gene calls are TRBV12-3 or TRBV12-4 and TRBJ2-1, with D possibly TRBD1 on 5 matching bases. The V end was cut by 0 bases, the J end by 6 bases, with 9 bases between. The CDR3 is 14 residues long. This CDR3 reads CASSLARASNEQFF. In DNA, the CDR3 is TGTGCCAGCAGTTTAGCCAGGGCCTCCAATGAGCAGTTCTTC.

V usage is TRBV12-3 or TRBV12-4 and J usage is TRBJ2-1; 9 bases agree with TRBD2. The V and J ends lost 8 bases and 0 bases, in that order; junction bases with no gene match: 8. This CDR3 region has 16 residues. The CDR3 reads CASLGASGISYNEQFF. Here the CDR3 DNA reads TGTGCCAGCCTAGGGGCTAGCGGGATCTCCTACAATGAGCAGTTCTTC.

V and J are TRBV29-1 and TRBJ1-2; 8 bases map to TRBD1. Germline V gives CDR1 SQVTM, CDR2 ANQGSEA. CDR3 length: 14 amino acids. V shed 3 bases and J 8 bases; nucleotides not matched to a gene: 11. The CDR3, as DNA: TGCAGCGTTGACGCTCCGGGACAGGCCGTAGGCTACACCTTC. Translating it yields CSVDAPGQAVGYTF.

The chain carries TRBV6-5 and TRBJ2-3, with TRBD2 matching 10 bases. The V gene's germline CDR1 is MNHEY and CDR2 SVGAGI. V lost 0 bases and J lost 3; bases outside the gene matches: 6. The CDR3 runs to 17 residues. This CDR3 is CASSYSGTSDSTDTQYF. DNA for the CDR3: TGTGCCAGCAGTTACTCTGGGACTAGCGATTCGACAGATACGCAGTATTTT.

This clonotype was seen many times. The chain recombines TRBV6-5 with TRBJ2-7; possible D gene TRBD2, 6 bases. The CDR3 length is 13 residues. The V gene's germline CDR1 is MNHEY and CDR2 SVGAGI. Trimming cost V 8 bases and J 2 bases, with 13 bases left between them. The CDR3 is CASAGSRAYEQYF. CDR3 in DNA: TGTGCCAGCGCGGGGTCTAGGGCCTACGAGCAGTACTTC.

The sample holds a few counts of this clonotype. A much larger clonotype is one base distant, so this may be a read error. The J gene is TRBJ2-3, the V gene TRBV5-1; 9 bases map to TRBD2. The CDR3 has 17 residues. Per germline, CDR1 SGHRS and CDR2 YFSETQ. The CDR3 is CASSLEGGGAHTDAQYF. CDR3 DNA sequence: TGCGCCAGCAGCTTGGAAGGCGGGGGGGCCCACACAGATGCGCAGTATTTT.

This sequence joins TRBV28 and TRBJ1-4; tentative D call: TRBD1 (5 bases). CDR1 is MDHEN and CDR2 is SYDVKM in the germline V gene. This CDR3 comprises 14 residues. Trimming took 2 bases from V and 8 from J, leaving 12 bases between them. DNA for the CDR3: TGTGCCAGCAGTTTAAAGGGACGCTTAGAAAAACTGTTTTTT. Protein sequence: CASSLKGRLEKLFF.

This clonotype was detected only a few times. This chain links TRBV5-1 with TRBJ1-2; D might be TRBD1 (5 bases). Germline CDR1 reads SGHRS; CDR2 reads YFSETQ. The CDR3 consists of 13 residues. V dropped 2 bases and J dropped 4 bases, with 9 bases sitting between them. This chain's CDR3 is CASSFDSSYGYTF. DNA for the CDR3: TGCGCCAGCAGCTTTGACAGTTCCTATGGCTACACCTTC.

This clonotype was seen a handful of times. This chain connects TRBV5-5 to TRBJ1-5; 10 bases are a match to TRBD1. The CDR3 length is 15 residues. V lost 3 bases to trimming and J lost 3 bases; unmatched junction nucleotides: 3. CDR1 and CDR2 (germline): SGHKS, YYEKEE (reference sequence). The CDR3 loop is CASSWTGGTNQPQHF. The CDR3 DNA sequence: TGTGCCAGCAGCTGGACAGGGGGAACCAATCAGCCCCAGCATTTT.

CDR3 residues: CASSLKRDLYNEQFF. The CDR3 DNA is TGTGCCAGCAGCCTAAAGCGGGATCTCTACAATGAGCAGTTCTTC. The chain links TRBV3-1 to TRBJ2-1; 7 positions agree with TRBD2. Germline-derived CDR1 and CDR2 are LGHDT and YNNKEL (reference sequence). The V and J ends lost 4 bases and 3 bases, in that order; junction bases with no gene match: 6. The length of the CDR3 is 15 residues.

This chain links TRBV4-1 with TRBJ2-5; 7 bases agree with TRBD1. J gave up 5 bases and V 0 bases, and 6 bases lay outside the gene matches. There are 15 residues in the CDR3. CDR1 and CDR2 (germline): MGHRA, YSYEKL. DNA of the CDR3: TGCGCCAGCAGCCAAGACGGGATACAGGGGGAGACCCAGTACTTC. The encoded protein is CASSQDGIQGETQYF.

V gene TRBV12-3 or TRBV12-4 combines with J gene TRBJ2-5, with D possibly TRBD1 on 5 matching bases. The CDR3 covers 13 residues. The germline V and J ends were trimmed by 0 bases and 5 bases, with 7 bases remaining between them. CDR3 in DNA: TGTGCCAGCAGTTTAGCCAGGGATGAGACCCAGTACTTC. Protein product: CASSLARDETQYF.

This chain links TRBV6-6 with TRBJ2-3, with D perhaps TRBD1 (6 bases). There are 13 residues in the CDR3. V gave up 6 bases and J gave up 3 bases, with 10 bases separating them. The V gene's germline CDR1 is MNHNY and CDR2 SVGAGI (reference sequence). CDR3 loop: CASRETGTDTQYF. The DNA of the CDR3 is TGTGCCAGCAGGGAAACAGGGACAGATACGCAGTATTTT.

The table lists this clonotype with a few counts. This chain links TRBV12-5 with TRBJ2-3; 13 positions agree with TRBD2. V lost 3 bases, J lost 2 bases, and 11 bases stayed unmatched. This CDR3 spans 19 amino acids. Germline CDR1 and CDR2: LGHNT and FRNRAP. CDR3 protein: CASGFSTSGRASATDTQYF. The CDR3 nucleotides read TGTGCTAGTGGTTTCTCCACTAGCGGGAGGGCATCAGCCACAGATACGCAGTATTTT.

The chain recombines TRBV20-1 with TRBJ1-5; the D is unclear. CDR1 is DFQATT and CDR2 is SNEGSKA in the germline V gene (reference sequence). The CDR3 extends over 11 amino acids. Trimming cost V 4 bases and J 7 bases, with 8 bases left between them. The CDR3 protein is CSATGGQPQHF. The DNA of the CDR3 is TGCAGTGCTACGGGAGGCCAGCCCCAGCATTTT.

Written as DNA, the CDR3 is TGCAGTGCTAACCCCAGGGGTGGAGTCGGGGGCTACACCTTC. This translates into CSANPRGGVGGYTF. The chain couples TRBV20-1 to TRBJ1-2; D perhaps matches TRBD1 (6 bases). V gave up 4 bases and J gave up 8 bases, with 20 bases separating them. The germline CDR1 and CDR2 sequences are DFQATT and SNEGSKA (reference sequence). The CDR3 runs to 14 residues.

The chain is built from TRBV29-1 and TRBJ1-2; 8 positions match TRBD1. The CDR3 has 13 residues. Germline V lookup: CDR1 SQVTM, CDR2 ANQGSEA. The J segment lost 7 bases and the V segment lost 8 bases, leaving 12 bases of the junction unmatched. The CDR3 nucleotides read TGCAGCACTCCCGGACAGGGTTACTCTGGCTACACCTTC. This gives the protein CSTPGQGYSGYTF.

This clonotype has just a few counts. The chain employs TRBV12-3 or TRBV12-4 and TRBJ1-2; D is uncertain. Trimming cost V 5 bases and J 8 bases, with 21 bases left between them. This CDR3 comprises 15 residues. The CDR3 sequence: CASSLTGPSREGYTF. CDR3 sequence (DNA): TGTGCCAGCAGTCTCACTGGACCCTCGCGGGAGGGCTACACCTTC.

This clonotype was observed many times. V and J are TRBV12-3 or TRBV12-4 and TRBJ2-1; TRBD1 matches 8 bases. Trimming at V came to 5 bases and at J to 5 bases, leaving 5 bases not matched to a gene. There are 14 residues in the CDR3. CDR3 nucleotides: TGTGCCAGCAGTGTGACAGGGGAGAACAATGAGCAGTTCTTC. It is translated as CASSVTGENNEQFF.

This clonotype was counted at least ten times. CDR3 protein: CASSLGMMGEKLFF. The CDR3 bases are TGCGCCAGCAGCTTGGGGATGATGGGTGAAAAACTGTTTTTT. This sequence joins TRBV5-1 and TRBJ1-4; D unclear. Germline loops: CDR1 SGHRS, CDR2 YFSETQ. The CDR3 extends over 14 amino acids. V lost 0 bases and J lost 7, with 10 bases in between.

The rearrangement links TRBV5-1 to TRBJ2-3, with 9 nucleotides matching TRBD1. The junction had 5 bases not matched to a gene; V was cut back by 4 bases and J by 5 bases. Germline V gives CDR1 SGHRS, CDR2 YFSETQ. This CDR3 has 14 residues. The CDR3: CASSGGQGVDTQYF. For the CDR3, the DNA is TGCGCCAGCAGCGGGGGACAGGGAGTAGATACGCAGTATTTT.

The table lists this clonotype with a count of one. CDR3 amino acids: CASSSRTHTEAFF. In nucleotides, the CDR3 is TGTGCCAGCAGCTCTCGGACGCACACTGAAGCTTTCTTT. The gene calls are TRBV5-6 and TRBJ1-1; D is unresolved. Germline CDR1 reads SGHDT; CDR2 reads YYEEEE. V was cut by 3 bases and J by 3 bases, with 9 bases left in between. The CDR3 spans 13 residues.

This clonotype was observed at least ten times. CDR3 bases: TGTGCCAGCAGTTCCCTTGGGGGGCAAGAGACCCAGTACTTC. Its protein is CASSSLGGQETQYF. The rearrangement links TRBV11-2 to TRBJ2-5, with TRBD2 as a possible D gene (6 bases). V was pared by 6 bases and J by 2 bases, with 13 bases between. CDR3 size: 14 residues. Germline loops: CDR1 SGHAT, CDR2 FQNNGV.

The rearrangement joins TRBV3-1 to TRBJ2-5; maybe TRBD1 (6 bases). Gene TRBJ2-7 matches the end of the DNA better, so the J call may be wrong. This CDR3 contains 14 residues. Germline CDR1 is LGHDT and CDR2 is YNNKEL (reference sequence). The DNA of the CDR3 is TGTGCCAGCAGCTTGACAGGCCGGTGGTACGAGCAGTACGTC. Translated: CASSLTGRWYEQYV.

The chain links TRBV20-1 to TRBJ1-2; tentative D call: TRBD1 (5 bases). Germline V gene lookup returns CDR1 DFQATT and CDR2 SNEGSKA (reference sequence). Trimming removed 1 base from V and 10 bases from J, with 13 bases in between. This CDR3 is built from 12 residues. CDR3 bases: TGCAGTGCTAGAGCGGGAAAGGGGACCTACACCTTC. Its translation is CSARAGKGTYTF.

CDR3 nucleotides: TGTGCCAGCAGTTTTTATTCCGGGACGTACAATCAGCCCCAGCATTTT. This gives the protein CASSFYSGTYNQPQHF. This rearrangement joins TRBV12-3 or TRBV12-4 to TRBJ1-5; D might be TRBD1 (5 bases). With 3 bases removed from V and 3 bases from J, the gap between germline ends came to 15 bases. The CDR3 runs to 16 residues.

V usage is TRBV20-1 and J usage is TRBJ2-7; 12 bases match TRBD2. The DNA end lines up better with TRBJ2-1; the J call may be wrong. Germline CDR1 reads DFQATT; CDR2 reads SNEGSKA (reference sequence). The CDR3 loop spans 14 amino acids. CDR3 nucleotide sequence: TGCAGTGCGCCACTAGCGGGAGGCCCTAGGGAGCAGTTCTTC. The encoded protein is CSAPLAGGPREQFF.